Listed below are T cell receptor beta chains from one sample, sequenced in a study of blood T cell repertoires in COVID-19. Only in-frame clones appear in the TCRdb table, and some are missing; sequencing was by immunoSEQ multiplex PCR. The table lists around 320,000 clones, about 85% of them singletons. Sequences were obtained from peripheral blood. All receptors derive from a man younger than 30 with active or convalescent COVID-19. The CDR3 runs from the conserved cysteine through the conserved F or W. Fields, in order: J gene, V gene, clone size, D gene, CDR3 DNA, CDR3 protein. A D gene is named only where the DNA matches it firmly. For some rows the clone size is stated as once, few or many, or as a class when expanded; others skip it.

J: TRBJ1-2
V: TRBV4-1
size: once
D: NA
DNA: TGCGCCAGCAGCCAAGATCGAGGCGGGTTGCGTGGCTACACCTTC
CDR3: CASSQDRGGLRGYTF

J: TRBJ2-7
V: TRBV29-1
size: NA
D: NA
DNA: TGCAGCGTTCGGCTCGGGAGTCTCCACGAGCAGTACTTC
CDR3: CSVRLGSLHEQYF

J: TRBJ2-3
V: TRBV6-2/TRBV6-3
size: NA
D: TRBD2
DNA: TGTGCCAGCAGTCTCCTGGGACTAGCGGGGGGGGATACGCAGTATTTT
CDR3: CASSLLGLAGGDTQYF

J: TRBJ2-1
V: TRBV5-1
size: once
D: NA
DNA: TGCGCCAGCAGCTTGTCTGGGCGTTGGAATGAGCAGTTCTTC
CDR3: CASSLSGRWNEQFF

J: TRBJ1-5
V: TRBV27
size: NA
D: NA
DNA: TGTGCCAGCAGTTTGGGGGCTTTGGGCAATCAGCCCCAGCATTTT
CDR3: CASSLGALGNQPQHF

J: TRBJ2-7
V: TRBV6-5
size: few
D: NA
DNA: TGTGCCAGCAGTCCGGGACTTTACTCCTACGAGCAGTACTTC
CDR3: CASSPGLYSYEQYF

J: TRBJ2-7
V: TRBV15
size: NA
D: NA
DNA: TGTGCCACCAGCAGCGCCAGGGTACGGACCACTACGAGCGAGCAGTACTTC
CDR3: CATSSARVRTTTSEQYF

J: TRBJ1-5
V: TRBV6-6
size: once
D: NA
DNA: TGTGCCAGCAGTTACGGTAATTCAGGTCAGCCCCAGCATTTT
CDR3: CASSYGNSGQPQHF

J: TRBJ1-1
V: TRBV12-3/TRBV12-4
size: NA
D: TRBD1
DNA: TGTGCCAGCAGGCGACAGGGGCGCACTGAAGCTTTCTTT
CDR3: CASRRQGRTEAFF

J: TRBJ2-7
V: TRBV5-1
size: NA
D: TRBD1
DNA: TGCGCCAGCAGCTTGGGGTCCGGGACAGGGGTCCACGAGCAGTACTTC
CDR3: CASSLGSGTGVHEQYF

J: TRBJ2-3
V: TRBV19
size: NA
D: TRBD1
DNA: TGTGCCAGTAGATCCGGGACAGGGCACACAGATACGCAGTATTTT
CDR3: CASRSGTGHTDTQYF

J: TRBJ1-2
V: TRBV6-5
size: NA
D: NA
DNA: TGTGCCAGCAGCGGATCCGACAGCTTCTATGGCTACACCTTC
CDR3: CASSGSDSFYGYTF

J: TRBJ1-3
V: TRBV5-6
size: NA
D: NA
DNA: TGTGCCAGCAGCTTCCCCACTAGATTCTCTGGAAACACCATATATTTT
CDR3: CASSFPTRFSGNTIYF

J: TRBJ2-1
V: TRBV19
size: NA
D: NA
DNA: TGTGCCAGTACCTCACTAGAGCTGTCCAATGAGCAGTTCTTC
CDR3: CASTSLELSNEQFF

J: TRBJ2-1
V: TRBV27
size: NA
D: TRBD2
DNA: TGTGCCAGCAGCCGTTACGGACTAGCGGGGGCCTACAATGAGCAGTTCTTC
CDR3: CASSRYGLAGAYNEQFF

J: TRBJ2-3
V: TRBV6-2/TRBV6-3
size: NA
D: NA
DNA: TGTGCCAGCAGTTACGGGGCCACGCAGTATTTT
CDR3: CASSYGATQYF

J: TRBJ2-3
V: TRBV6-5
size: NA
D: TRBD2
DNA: TGTGCCACCCTTCACTCTAGCGGGGGCTCAGATACGCAGTATTTT
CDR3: CATLHSSGGSDTQYF

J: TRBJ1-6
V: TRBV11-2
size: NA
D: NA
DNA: TGTGCCAGCAGCTTTGTGGGCCCTAAAAATAATTCACCCCTCCACTTT
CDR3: CASSFVGPKNNSPLHF

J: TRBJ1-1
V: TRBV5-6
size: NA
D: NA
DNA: TGTGCCAGCAGCATCGGGACAAACTTTGAAGCTTTCTTT
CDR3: CASSIGTNFEAFF

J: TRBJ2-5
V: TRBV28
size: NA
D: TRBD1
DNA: TGTGCCAGCAGTTGGGACAGGGGGGAGACCCAGTACTTC
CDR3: CASSWDRGETQYF

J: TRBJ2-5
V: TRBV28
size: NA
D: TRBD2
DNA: TGTGCCAGCAGAATACTTACTACTAGCGGGCCCCAAGAGACCCAGTACTTC
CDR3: CASRILTTSGPQETQYF

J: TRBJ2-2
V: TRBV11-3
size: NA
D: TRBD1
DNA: TGTGCCAGCAGCCAGAACAGGGGCACCCCGAACACCGGGGAGCTGTTTTTT
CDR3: CASSQNRGTPNTGELFF

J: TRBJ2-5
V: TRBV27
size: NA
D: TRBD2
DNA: TGTGCCAGCAGTTTCCTAGCGGGGGGGCTTGAGACCCAGTACTTC
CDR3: CASSFLAGGLETQYF

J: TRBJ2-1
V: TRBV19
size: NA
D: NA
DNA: TGTGCCAGTAGCGTACTACCGGGACTCCTAAAGGGAAGTGAGCAGTTCTTC
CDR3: CASSVLPGLLKGSEQFF

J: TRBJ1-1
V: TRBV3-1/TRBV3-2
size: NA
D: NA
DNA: TGTGCCAGCAGCGGAGTTCGGACTGAAGCTTTCTTT
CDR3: CASSGVRTEAFF

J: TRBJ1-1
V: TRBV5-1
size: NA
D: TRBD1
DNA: TGCGCCAGCAGCTTGGACGGACAGGGGGGCACTGAAGCTTTCTTT
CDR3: CASSLDGQGGTEAFF

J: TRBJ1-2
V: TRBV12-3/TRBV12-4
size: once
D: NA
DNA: TGTGCCAGCAGTTTACTCGGGAACTATGGCTACACCTTC
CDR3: CASSLLGNYGYTF

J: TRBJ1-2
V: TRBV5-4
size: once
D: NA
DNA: TGTGCCAGCAGCTTGGACAGCTATGGCTACACCTTC
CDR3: CASSLDSYGYTF

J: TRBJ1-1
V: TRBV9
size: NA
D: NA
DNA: TGTGCCAGCAGCGTAGGCAGTATGAACACTGAAGCTTTCTTT
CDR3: CASSVGSMNTEAFF

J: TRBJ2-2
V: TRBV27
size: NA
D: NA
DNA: TGTGCCAGCAGTTTATGGGGGGGCAGCGGGGAGCTGTTTTTT
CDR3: CASSLWGGSGELFF

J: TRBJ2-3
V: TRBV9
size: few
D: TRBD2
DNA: TGTGCCAGCAGCGGACTAGCGGGGTGGGATACGCAGTATTTT
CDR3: CASSGLAGWDTQYF

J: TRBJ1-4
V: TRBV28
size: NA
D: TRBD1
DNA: TGTGCCAGCAGTGAAGGGACAGGGGTAGAAAAACTGTTTTTT
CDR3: CASSEGTGVEKLFF

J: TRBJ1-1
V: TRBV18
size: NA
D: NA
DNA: TGTGCCAGCTCACCAAATTTCAGGGGAGCGGAAGCTTTCTTT
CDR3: CASSPNFRGAEAFF

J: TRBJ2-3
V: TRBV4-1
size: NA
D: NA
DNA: TGCGCCAGCAGCCACCGAGATCTACCCTCCGCAGATACGCAGTATTTT
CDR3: CASSHRDLPSADTQYF

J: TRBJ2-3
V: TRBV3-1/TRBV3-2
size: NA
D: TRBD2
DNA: TGTGCCAGCAGCCCCCGGACTAGCGGCACAGATACGCAGTATTTT
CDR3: CASSPRTSGTDTQYF

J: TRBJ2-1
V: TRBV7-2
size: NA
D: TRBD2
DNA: TGTGCCAGCAGCTCCCTAGCGGGGGACTACAATGAGCAGTTCTTC
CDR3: CASSSLAGDYNEQFF

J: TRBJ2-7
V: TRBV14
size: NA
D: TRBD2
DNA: TGTGCCAGCAGCTCCGGACTAGGCCGCTACGAGCAGTACTTC
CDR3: CASSSGLGRYEQYF

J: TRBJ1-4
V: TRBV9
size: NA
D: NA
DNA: TGTGCCAGCAGCGTGAGGCCGCTTGAAAAACTGTTTTTT
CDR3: CASSVRPLEKLFF

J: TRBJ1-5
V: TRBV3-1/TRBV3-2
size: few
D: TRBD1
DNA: TGTGCCAGCAGCCAAATGACAGGGCAGCCCCAGCATTTT
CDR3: CASSQMTGQPQHF

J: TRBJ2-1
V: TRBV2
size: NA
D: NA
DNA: TGTGCCAGCAGTTATACAGTGGATGAGCAGTTCTTC
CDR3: CASSYTVDEQFF

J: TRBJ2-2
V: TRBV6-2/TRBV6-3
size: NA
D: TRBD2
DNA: TGTGCCAGCAGCCCTACTAGCGGGGGACCGACCGGGGAGCTGTTTTTT
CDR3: CASSPTSGGPTGELFF

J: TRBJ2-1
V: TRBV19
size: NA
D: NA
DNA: TGTGCCAGTAGTATGGGGAGCACCCCCTCCTACAATGAGCAGTTCTTC
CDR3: CASSMGSTPSYNEQFF

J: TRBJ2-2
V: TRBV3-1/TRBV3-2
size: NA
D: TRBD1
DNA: TGTGCCAGCAGCCCACATGGGACAGGGCGCACCGGGGAGCTGTTTTTT
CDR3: CASSPHGTGRTGELFF

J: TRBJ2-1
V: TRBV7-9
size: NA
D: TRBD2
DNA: TGTGCCAGCAGCTATCCAAGCGGGAGCTCCTACAATGAGCAGTTCTTC
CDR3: CASSYPSGSSYNEQFF

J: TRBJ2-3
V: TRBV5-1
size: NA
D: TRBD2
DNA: TGCGCCAGCAGCCCGGGGGGGCCTCGGGATACGCAGTATTTT
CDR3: CASSPGGPRDTQYF

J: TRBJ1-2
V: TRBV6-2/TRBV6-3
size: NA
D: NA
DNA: TGTGCCAGCAGTTACTCTCCCCGGGGTGGCTACACCTTC
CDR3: CASSYSPRGGYTF

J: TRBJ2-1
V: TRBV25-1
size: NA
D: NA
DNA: TGTGCCAGCAGTGCGCCCGGGATAATGTACAATGAGCAGTTCTTC
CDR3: CASSAPGIMYNEQFF

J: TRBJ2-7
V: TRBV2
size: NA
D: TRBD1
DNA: TGTGCCAGCGAAGGGACAGTCTACGAGCAGTACTTC
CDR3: CASEGTVYEQYF

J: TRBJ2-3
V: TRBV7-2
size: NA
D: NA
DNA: TGTGCCAGCAGCTTAGAGTTGCAGGGAAACACAGATACGCAGTATTTT
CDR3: CASSLELQGNTDTQYF

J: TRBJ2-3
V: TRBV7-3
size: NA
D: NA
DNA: TGTGCCAGCAGCTTAAATCCAGGTCAGGGTACGCAGTATTTT
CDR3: CASSLNPGQGTQYF

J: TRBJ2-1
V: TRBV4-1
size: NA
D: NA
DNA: TGCGCCAGCAGCAAAAGAATGAGCTACAATGAGCAGTTCTTC
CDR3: CASSKRMSYNEQFF

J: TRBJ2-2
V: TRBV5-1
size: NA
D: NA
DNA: TGCGCCAGCAGCCAAGATCACAGGGAAGGGGAGCTGTTTTTT
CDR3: CASSQDHREGELFF

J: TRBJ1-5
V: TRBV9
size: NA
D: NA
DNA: TGTGCCAGCAGCGAGGGAGATTGGAATCAGCCCCAGCATTTT
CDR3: CASSEGDWNQPQHF

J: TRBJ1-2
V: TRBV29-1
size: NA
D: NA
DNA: TGCAGCGTTGTCGGCGGGGAGTCGTATGGCTACACCTTC
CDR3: CSVVGGESYGYTF

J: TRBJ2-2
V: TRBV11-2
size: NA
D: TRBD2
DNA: TGTGCCAGCAGCTCCCCAGTCCGGGAGGGAGGGACCGGGGAGCTGTTTTTT
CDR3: CASSSPVREGGTGELFF

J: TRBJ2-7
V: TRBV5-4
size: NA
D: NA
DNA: TGTGCCAGCAGCCCGCGGGGCCCCTACGAGCAGTACTTC
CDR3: CASSPRGPYEQYF

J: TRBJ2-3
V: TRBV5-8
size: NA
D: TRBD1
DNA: TGTGCCAGCAGCTTGCGGTCGTCAGGGGGTCCGGATACGCAGTATTTT
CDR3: CASSLRSSGGPDTQYF